The next 32 T cell receptor beta chains were all read from a single sample in a study of breast tumors, draining lymph nodes, adjacent tissues. The lymph nodes were axillary draining lymph nodes from breast cancer patients. One entry per CDR3 protein results from TCRdb running MiXCR on the multiplex PCR reads. The repertoire holds 250,000 or so distinct CDR3 sequences, with about 30% as singletons. What was sequenced was axillary lymph node tissue. The origin of the receptors is a female donor with breast cancer. Some clones in this sample may be carry-over from other donors' samples.

In this sample, this clonotype turned up many times. The CDR3: CSARDPSGSPTTANTGELFF. CDR3 sequence (DNA): TGCAGTGCTAGAGATCCTAGCGGGAGCCCCACCACCGCGAACACCGGGGAGCTGTTTTTT. The chain combines TRBV20-1 with TRBJ2-2; 10 bases fit TRBD2. The CDR3 is 20 amino acids. The germline gives CDR1 DFQATT, CDR2 SNEGSKA (reference sequence). After removal of 0 bases from V and 0 bases from J, the junction contained 13 bases not matched to a gene.

This clonotype was seen once. This sequence joins TRBV15 and TRBJ1-4; D is undetermined. This CDR3 has 14 residues. CDR1 and CDR2 (germline): LNHNV, YYDKDF (reference sequence). V shed 0 bases and J shed 10 bases, with 12 bases lying between them. The CDR3 here is CATSRDLADGKLFF. In nucleotides, the CDR3 is TGTGCCACCAGCAGAGATTTGGCTGATGGAAAACTGTTTTTT.

This clonotype appeared many times. This chain uses TRBV27 with TRBJ1-6, with a weak D call TRBD1 (5 bases). CDR1 and CDR2 from the germline V gene are MNHEY and SMNVEV (reference sequence). CDR3 length equals 15 residues. Trimming removed 4 bases from V and 7 bases from J, with 14 bases in between. The chain's CDR3 is CASSYLGGSNSPLHF. In DNA form, the CDR3 reads TGTGCCAGCAGTTACCTTGGGGGTAGCAATTCACCCCTCCACTTT.

This clonotype was observed a handful of times. The chain links TRBV4-1 to TRBJ1-4; D not resolved. CDR3 length: 15 residues. With 1 base removed from V and 0 bases from J, the gap between germline ends came to 6 bases. Germline loops: CDR1 MGHRA, CDR2 YSYEKL. The CDR3 spells CASSQVGTTNEKLFF. CDR3 in DNA: TGCGCCAGCAGCCAAGTGGGTACAACTAATGAAAAACTGTTTTTT.

This clonotype was picked up many times. This rearrangement joins TRBV19 to TRBJ2-3, with 7 bases aligning to TRBD1. V lost 9 bases and J lost 0; bases outside the gene matches: 3. Germline V lookup: CDR1 LNHDA, CDR2 SQIVND (reference sequence). There are 13 residues in the CDR3. The CDR3 reads CASWDSSTDTQYF. In DNA form, the CDR3 reads TGTGCCAGCTGGGACAGTAGCACAGATACGCAGTATTTT.

This clonotype appeared a few times. Germline is not matched at one junction end, which may reflect a read error. Written as DNA, the CDR3 is TGTGCCAGCAGCCAAGCCGGGACAGAGTTTTTC. Protein product: CASSQAGTEFF. This sequence joins TRBV3-1 and TRBJ2-7; TRBD1 matches at 7 bases. In germline, CDR1 is LGHDT, CDR2 YNNKEL (reference sequence). The CDR3 spans 11 residues.

This clonotype was counted many times. This rearrangement joins TRBV29-1 to TRBJ2-3, with D hard to call. The CDR3 has 13 residues. Trimming stripped 1 base from V and 3 bases from J, with 8 bases between. Germline CDR1 SQVTM, CDR2 ANQGSEA. The chain's CDR3 is CSVEVLGTDTQYF. Written as DNA, the CDR3 is TGCAGCGTTGAAGTCCTAGGAACAGATACGCAGTATTTT.

A note on this clonotype: A much more abundant neighbour one base away suggests this may be a read error. The genes are TRBV12-5 and TRBJ2-1, with 7 bases aligning to TRBD2. V shed 1 base and J 12 bases; nucleotides not matched to a gene: 9. The CDR3 spans 14 residues. Germline assignment: CDR1 LGHNT and CDR2 FRNRAP. CDR3 in amino acids: CASGLGGRSPGQFF. DNA of the CDR3: TGTGCTAGTGGTTTGGGCGGGAGATCTCCTGGGCAGTTCTTC.

This clonotype was seen ten or more times. The chain joins TRBV11-2 to TRBJ2-5; D is perhaps TRBD2 (6 bases). V was clipped by 1 base and J by 1 base, with 10 bases between them. This CDR3 has 15 residues. Germline lookup yields CDR1 SGHAT and CDR2 FQNNGV. This chain's CDR3 is CASSLAGEVQETQYF. In nucleotides, the CDR3 is TGTGCCAGCAGCTTAGCGGGAGAGGTCCAAGAGACCCAGTACTTC.

This clonotype was seen more than once but under ten times. The genes are TRBV28 and TRBJ2-3; maybe TRBD1 (5 bases). The germline V gene encodes CDR1 MDHEN and CDR2 SYDVKM. Trimming removed 4 bases from V and 0 bases from J, with 11 bases in between. This CDR3 has 15 residues. The DNA of the CDR3 is TGTGCCAGCAGTTCAAGGGGCGCTAGCACAGATACGCAGTATTTT. Translated: CASSSRGASTDTQYF.

Note on this clonotype: The conserved closing phenylalanine or tryptophan is absent in this CDR3, likely reflecting a read error. J is TRBJ2-7 and V is TRBV9; D is possibly TRBD1 (5 bases). Per germline, CDR1 SGDLS and CDR2 YYNGEE. The CDR3 consists of 13 residues. The V end was cut by 0 bases, the J end by 5 bases, with 9 bases between. CDR3 in amino acids: CASSVGQFNEQYS. The CDR3 coding sequence is TGTGCCAGCAGCGTAGGACAGTTCAACGAGCAGTACTCC.

This clonotype was seen many times. The V call is TRBV9, the J call TRBJ2-1, with TRBD2 matching over 9 bases. V lost 0 bases and J lost 7; bases outside the gene matches: 8. Germline CDR1 SGDLS, CDR2 YYNGEE. The CDR3 length is 16 residues. The DNA of the CDR3 is TGTGCCAGCAGCGTAGCGGGTCGACTAGCGGAAAATGAGCAGTTCTTC. It codes for CASSVAGRLAENEQFF.

This clonotype was recorded many times. V usage is TRBV11-2 and J usage is TRBJ2-7, with 10 bases identical to TRBD1. From germline, CDR1 is SGHAT and CDR2 FQNNGV. V shed 7 bases, J shed 4 bases, and the junction held 19 bases outside the gene matches. The CDR3 consists of 18 residues. CDR3 nucleotides: TGTGCCAGCACCATTAGTAGGGGGGCTGGGACAGGGGATTACGAGCAGTACTTC. It yields the protein CASTISRGAGTGDYEQYF.

Comment on this clonotype: This sequence may be a read error, since a much larger clone differs from it by one base. The chain couples TRBV4-1 to TRBJ2-5, with 8 bases matching TRBD2. Germline lookup yields CDR1 MGHRA and CDR2 YSYEKL. The CDR3 is 13 residues long. This chain's CDR3 is CASSRLAREAQYF. DNA for the CDR3: TGCGCCAGCAGCCGACTAGCGAGAGAGGCCCAGTACTTC.

As to this clonotype: Lacking the conserved final phenylalanine or tryptophan, this CDR3 likely reflects a read error. The genes are TRBV20-1 and TRBJ2-1; weak D call: TRBD2 (5 bases). The CDR3 length is 14 residues. CDR1 DFQATT and CDR2 SNEGSKA come from the germline V gene (reference sequence). The CDR3 DNA reads TGCAATGCTATCGGAGGACGGGGCTACAATGAGCAGTTCCTC. It translates to CNAIGGRGYNEQFL.

Comments on this clonotype: A read error is possible here, since a much larger clone lies one base away. The CDR3 protein is CARSGGSPETQYF. The DNA of the CDR3 is TGTGCCAGATCAGGGGGTTCCCCAGAGACCCAGTACTTC. This chain joins TRBV30 and TRBJ2-5; 7 nucleotides match TRBD1. The length of the CDR3 is 13 residues. Germline CDR1 reads GTSNPN; CDR2 reads SVGIG (reference sequence). The trim removed 8 bases at V and 4 bases at J, leaving 10 bases unmatched.

Only a few counts were recorded for this clonotype. V usage is TRBV6-2 or TRBV6-3 and J usage is TRBJ2-7; D perhaps matches TRBD1 (6 bases). This CDR3 has 16 amino acids. Between the trimmed V and J ends, which lost 7 bases and 4 bases, there was a span of 23 bases. Germline CDR1 reads MNHEY; CDR2 reads SVGEGT. The CDR3 bases are TGTGCCAGCAACAACCCCACACAGGGTCGAGGGTACGAGCAGTACTTC. Translated: CASNNPTQGRGYEQYF.

The chain couples TRBV20-1 to TRBJ2-1; 10 nucleotides match TRBD2. This CDR3 contains 14 residues. Germline CDR1 is DFQATT and CDR2 is SNEGSKA (reference sequence). With 4 bases clipped from V and 7 bases from J, the junction kept 7 bases outside the gene matches. The DNA for the CDR3 is TGCAGTGCTAACCCCACTAGCGGGGTGAATGAGCAGTTCTTC. Amino acid sequence: CSANPTSGVNEQFF.

This clonotype has a count of ten or more. The chain recombines TRBV11-2 with TRBJ2-7; 8 nucleotides match TRBD1. The CDR3 loop spans 14 amino acids. Germline V gene lookup returns CDR1 SGHAT and CDR2 FQNNGV. Trimming took 3 bases from V and 3 from J; bases not matched to a gene: 4. CDR3: CASSFAGTGYEQYF. The CDR3 nucleotides are TGTGCCAGCAGCTTCGCAGGGACAGGCTACGAGCAGTACTTC.

The rearrangement uses TRBV2 and TRBJ2-1; 8 bases match TRBD1. Unmatched junction bases numbered 4, after V lost 6 bases and J lost 6 bases. CDR3 size: 13 residues. Germline CDR1 reads SNHLY; CDR2 reads FYNNEI. The CDR3 DNA is TGTGCCAGCAGAGCAGACAGGGGCAATGAGCAGTTCTTC. This sequence encodes CASRADRGNEQFF.

This clonotype has more than one count but fewer than ten. V gene TRBV5-1 combines with J gene TRBJ1-1; D ambiguous. This CDR3 has 13 residues. CDR1 is SGHRS, CDR2 YFSETQ, per germline. Trimming shortened V by 0 bases and J by 2 bases, and 5 bases separated the two germline ends. Here the CDR3 DNA reads TGCGCCAGCAGCTTGGCCGTAAACACTGAAGCTTTCTTT. Encoded protein: CASSLAVNTEAFF.

The V call is TRBV20-1, the J call TRBJ2-1; 12 bases line up with TRBD2. Germline values: CDR1 DFQATT, CDR2 SNEGSKA (reference sequence). The ends lost 2 bases at V and 8 bases at J; junction bases unmatched: 19. This CDR3 has 19 residues. The CDR3 region is CSARSRLAGAPGMLDEQFF. CDR3 bases: TGCAGTGCTAGATCGCGACTAGCGGGAGCGCCGGGGATGTTGGATGAGCAGTTCTTC.

This clonotype turned up a few times. The chain recombines TRBV29-1 with TRBJ1-1, with unresolved D. The CDR3 sequence is 12 residues long. The germline CDR1 and CDR2 sequences are SQVTM and ANQGSEA. Trimming removed 8 bases from V and 6 bases from J, with 16 bases in between. The CDR3 here is CSIYGPSPEAFF. The CDR3 nucleotides read TGCAGCATCTATGGCCCGTCCCCTGAAGCTTTCTTT.

This clonotype has a single count. Since a much larger clone is just one base distant, this may be a read error. V and J are TRBV5-6 and TRBJ1-2; possibly TRBD1 for D (6 bases). V shed 7 bases and J shed 4 bases, with 26 bases lying between them. CDR1 and CDR2 (germline): SGHDT, YYEEEE. CDR3 length: 17 residues. The chain's CDR3 is CASCPRQAALGSYGYTF. CDR3 in DNA: TGTGCCAGCTGCCCCCGACAGGCGGCATTAGGTAGCTATGGCTACACCTTC.

The table lists this clonotype with many counts. The rearrangement joins TRBV5-1 to TRBJ2-7; D gene unclear. V lost 4 bases to trimming and J lost 7 bases, with 12 bases between them. From germline, CDR1 is SGHRS and CDR2 YFSETQ. The CDR3 loop spans 12 amino acids. In DNA, the CDR3 is TGCGCCAGCAGCCCTACCCTGGGGGAGCAGTACTTC. Protein product: CASSPTLGEQYF. The variable domain in full, completed from reference TRBV5-1 and TRBJ2-7, reads KAGVTQTPRYLIKTRGQQVTLSCSPISGHRSVSWYQQTPGQGLQFLFEYFSETQRNKGNFPGRFSGRQFSNSRSEMNVSTLELGDSALYLCASSPTLGEQYFGPGTRLTVT.

Notes on this clonotype: Sequence at one end of the junction differs from germline and may be a read error. CDR3 loop: CASGLGGLYNSPFHF. In DNA, the CDR3 is TGTGCCAGCGGCTTGGGCGGGCTGTATAATTCACCCTTCCACTTT. The chain couples TRBV5-5 to TRBJ1-6; no firm D call. CDR1 and CDR2 (germline): SGHKS, YYEKEE (reference sequence). CDR3 length: 15 amino acids.

Regarding this clonotype: Possible read error: a much larger clone is one base away. This chain links TRBV20-1 with TRBJ2-2, with D perhaps matching TRBD2 (5 bases). The length of the CDR3 is 12 residues. Germline-derived CDR1 and CDR2 are DFQATT and SNEGSKA (reference sequence). CDR3 loop: CSAFKNTGELSF. Written as DNA, the CDR3 is TGCAGTGCATTTAAAAACACCGGGGAGCTGTCTTTT.

This clonotype was recorded at least ten times. The J gene is TRBJ2-2, the V gene TRBV10-3; D possibly corresponds to TRBD1 (6 bases). Deletions cut 10 bases from V and 1 base from J, with 13 bases between. There are 14 residues in the CDR3. Per germline, CDR1 ENHRY and CDR2 SYGVKD. The CDR3, as DNA: TGTGCCACCGGACAAGGGGGGAACACCGGGGAGCTGTTTTTT. It codes for CATGQGGNTGELFF.

The chain recombines TRBV3-1 with TRBJ2-7, with TRBD2 matching over 8 bases. V dropped 4 bases and J dropped 3; count of bases not matched to a gene: 8. The V gene's germline CDR1 is LGHDT and CDR2 YNNKEL (reference sequence). The CDR3 covers 15 residues. In DNA form, the CDR3 reads TGTGCCAGCAGCCCTAGCGGGTCTGGGCGCTACGAGCAGTACTTC. Amino acids: CASSPSGSGRYEQYF.

For this clonotype: A much bigger clone sits one base away, suggesting this may be a read error. The chain links TRBV20-1 to TRBJ2-7, with TRBD1 matching over 7 bases. There are 12 residues in the CDR3. Germline-derived CDR1 and CDR2 are DFQATT and SNEGSKA (reference sequence). CDR3 amino acids: CSAHKGAHEPYF. The CDR3 DNA follows: TGCAGTGCTCACAAGGGGGCCCACGAGCCGTACTTC.

This clonotype was observed a few times. The rearrangement uses TRBV11-2 and TRBJ2-3; 10 bases are a match to TRBD2. Looked up from germline, CDR1 is SGHAT and CDR2 is FQNNGV. The CDR3 contains 17 residues. V was clipped by 0 bases and J by 5 bases; unmatched bases: 8. CDR3 in DNA: TGTGCCAGCAGCTTAGATCTGGCTAGCGGGAGTAAAGATACGCAGTATTTT. As protein: CASSLDLASGSKDTQYF.

A note on this clonotype: It may be a read error: a sequence one base away is much more abundant. CDR3 DNA: TGTGCCAGCAGCTCCCAGGCTAGGTCAATAGATACGCAGTATTTT. Protein: CASSSQARSIDTQYF. The chain is built from TRBV11-3 and TRBJ2-3; D is uncertain. V was clipped by 4 bases and J by 5 bases, with 16 bases between them. The CDR3 covers 15 residues. Germline CDR1 SGHNT, CDR2 YENEEA.